The rows below give T cell receptor beta chains drawn from one sample of a study of T cells after yellow fever vaccination. TCRdb passed the 5' RACE reads through MiXCR, listing each CDR3 protein once. The sample holds some 340,000 distinct CDR3 sequences, about 11% seen once. This sample comprised CD4+ T cells sorted from PBMCs, obtained 45 days after the yellow fever booster vaccination. These receptor sequences come from a man between 18 and 29 years old who received the YFV17D yellow fever vaccine. Each CDR3 is given with its conserved first and last residue. A D gene is named only where the DNA matches it firmly. Rows give clone size only sometimes, using once, few, many, or a class for an expanded clone.

j_call,d_call,v_call,clone_size,cdr3_nt,cdr3_aa
TRBJ1-1,NA,TRBV19,NA,TGTGCCAGTTCGGGCCAAATCGGCACTGAAGCTTTCTTT,CASSGQIGTEAFF
TRBJ1-5,TRBD1,TRBV19,NA,TGTGCCAGTACCCTCGGGACAGCAGGTTATCAGCCCCAGCATTTT,CASTLGTAGYQPQHF
TRBJ2-3,TRBD2,TRBV29-1,few,TGCAGCCACGGGACTAGCGGCTACACAGATACGCAGTATTTT,CSHGTSGYTDTQYF
TRBJ1-2,NA,TRBV20-1,NA,TGCAGTGCTCCGAACAGGGTCAACTATGGCTACACCTTC,CSAPNRVNYGYTF
TRBJ1-2,NA,TRBV6-5,few,TGTGCCAGCCGGCGGGAGGCTAACTATGGCTACACCTTC,CASRREANYGYTF
TRBJ2-5,NA,TRBV6-6,few,TGTGCCAGCAGACCTCGACAGGTTGTCTGGACCCAGTACTTC,CASRPRQVVWTQYF
TRBJ1-6,NA,TRBV7-9,few,TGTGCCAGCAGCTTAGAGTCGGCAGGGGATTCACCCCTCCACTTT,CASSLESAGDSPLHF
TRBJ1-6,NA,TRBV18,NA,TGTGCCAGCTCACCGGAGCCCTATAATTCACCCCTCCACTTT,CASSPEPYNSPLHF
TRBJ1-1,NA,TRBV2,NA,TGTGCCAGCAGACCGGAAATGAACACTGAAGCTTTCTTT,CASRPEMNTEAFF
TRBJ2-1,TRBD2,TRBV7-8,NA,TGTGCCAGCAGCCTTAGGACTAGCGGGCCTTCCTACAATGAGCAGTTCTTC,CASSLRTSGPSYNEQFF
TRBJ2-1,NA,TRBV29-1,many,TGCAGCGTTGCGGGGGGCGGCGACAGGGCAGACAATGAGCAGTTCTTC,CSVAGGGDRADNEQFF
TRBJ2-1,TRBD2,TRBV18,NA,TGTGCCAGCTCACCAGGACTAGCCCATGAGCAGTTCTTC,CASSPGLAHEQFF
TRBJ2-3,NA,TRBV11-2,NA,TGTGCCAGCAGGAACCCCGCCACAGATACGCAGTATTTT,CASRNPATDTQYF
TRBJ2-1,TRBD2,TRBV29-1,NA,TGCAGCCACAGCGGGGGTTTGGACAATGAGCAGTTCTTC,CSHSGGLDNEQFF
TRBJ1-2,NA,TRBV4-3,many,TGCGCCAGCAGCCGAACGGGAGGGAGTTTTAACTATGGCTACACCTTC,CASSRTGGSFNYGYTF
TRBJ2-1,NA,TRBV7-8,few,TGTGCCAGCAGCTTATCCCGTCAGGGTTGGAATGAGCAGTTCTTC,CASSLSRQGWNEQFF
TRBJ1-2,NA,TRBV12-3/TRBV12-4,many,TGTGCCAGCAGCCCGGGCCTAACCGTTGGCTACACCTTC,CASSPGLTVGYTF
TRBJ2-7,TRBD1,TRBV30,NA,TGTGCCTGGAGCCGGGACAGTTCCTACGAGCAGTACTTC,CAWSRDSSYEQYF
TRBJ1-5,TRBD1,TRBV20-1,NA,TGCAGTGCCATATACCGGGACAGGGGTAGTCAGCCCCAGCATTTT,CSAIYRDRGSQPQHF
TRBJ2-4,TRBD1,TRBV4-3,many,TGCGCCAGCAGCCCCGGGACAGAAGTAGCCAAAAACATTCAGTACTTC,CASSPGTEVAKNIQYF